Listed here are 22 T cell receptor beta chains from one sample, sequenced in a study of CD8 T cells in ankylosing spondylitis. TCRdb reprocessed the 5' RACE reads via MiXCR and lists one record per CDR3 protein. The sample includes some 250,000 distinct CDR3 sequences, roughly a quarter of them seen just once. Material for sequencing was blood, either unsorted or a sorted T cell fraction (not recorded which). Receptor source: a male donor with ankylosing spondylitis or in good health (not recorded which).

The table lists this clonotype with many counts. This chain uses TRBV5-5 with TRBJ2-7; D is uncertain. The germline gives CDR1 SGHKS, CDR2 YYEKEE (reference sequence). V was cut by 0 bases and J by 0 bases, with 10 bases left in between. The CDR3 is 15 amino acids. The CDR3 DNA follows: TGTGCCAGCAGCTTGGGGATACAGACCTCCTACGAGCAGTACTTC. This sequence encodes CASSLGIQTSYEQYF.

This clonotype was counted ten times or more. This rearrangement joins TRBV29-1 to TRBJ1-5; D gene ambiguous. Trimming left V 4 bases short and J 2 bases short, with 6 bases between. Per the germline V gene, CDR1 is SQVTM and CDR2 is ANQGSEA. The CDR3 contains 12 residues. The CDR3 region has the DNA TGCAGCGTTGCCGATGGCAATCAGCCCCAGCATTTT. Translated, it gives CSVADGNQPQHF.

This clonotype appeared many times. V usage is TRBV20-1 and J usage is TRBJ2-7, with TRBD1 matching 7 bases. The CDR3 sequence is 13 residues long. Germline-derived CDR1 and CDR2 are DFQATT and SNEGSKA (reference sequence). Trimming cost V 0 bases and J 3 bases; bases outside gene matches: 2. CDR3 nucleotide sequence: TGCAGTGCTAGAGACAGGACAGGCTACGAGCAGTACTTC. Translating gives CSARDRTGYEQYF.

This rearrangement joins TRBV20-1 to TRBJ2-1; TRBD1 is a possible D gene (6 bases). CDR3 length: 13 amino acids. CDR1 DFQATT and CDR2 SNEGSKA come from the germline V gene (reference sequence). Trimming pared 3 bases from V and 8 bases from J, leaving 14 bases between. DNA of the CDR3: TGCAGTGCTAGCAGGGGCGATCCACATGAGCAGTTCTTC. It translates to CSASRGDPHEQFF.

There are a few counts of this clonotype. The chain combines TRBV20-1 with TRBJ2-4; no firm D call. The germline V gene encodes CDR1 DFQATT and CDR2 SNEGSKA (reference sequence). The CDR3 has 14 residues. The ends were cut back, 3 bases at V and 0 bases at J, with 9 bases in the middle. This CDR3 reads CSASETLAKNIQYF. In DNA form, the CDR3 reads TGCAGTGCTAGCGAGACACTAGCCAAAAACATTCAGTACTTC.

The CDR3, as DNA: TGTGCCAGCAGTCCCGGGACAGGGGGCTTCGAGCAGTACTTC. This gives the protein CASSPGTGGFEQYF. The chain joins TRBV12-3 or TRBV12-4 to TRBJ2-7; 12 positions match TRBD1. There are 14 residues in the CDR3. Trimming at V came to 5 bases and at J to 6 bases, leaving 5 bases not matched to a gene.

This clonotype was observed at least ten times. CDR3 protein: CASSSRGGLNEQFF. The CDR3 coding sequence is TGCGCCAGCAGCTCCCGGGGGGGACTAAATGAGCAGTTCTTC. The chain recombines TRBV5-1 with TRBJ2-1; 8 positions agree with TRBD2. The CDR3 has 14 amino acids. Trimming cost V 3 bases and J 7 bases; bases outside gene matches: 6. CDR1 and CDR2 from the germline V gene are SGHRS and YFSETQ.

Only a few counts were recorded for this clonotype. The chain couples TRBV15 to TRBJ2-7, with D perhaps matching TRBD2 (5 bases). The CDR3 runs 13 residues. V lost 1 base to trimming and J lost 7 bases, with 11 bases between them. Germline CDR1 reads LNHNV; CDR2 reads YYDKDF (reference sequence). This chain's CDR3 is CATSRGTGMEQYF. The CDR3 region has the DNA TGTGCCACCAGCAGAGGGACTGGCATGGAGCAGTACTTC. The whole variable domain, remainder taken from reference TRBV15 and TRBJ2-7, is DAMVIQNPRYQVTQFGKPVTLSCSQTLNHNVMYWYQQKSSQAPKLLFHYYDKDFNNEADTPDNFQSRRPNTSFCFLDIRSPGLGDTAMYLCATSRGTGMEQYFGPGTRLTVT.

The gene calls are TRBV10-3 and TRBJ2-7; TRBD2 might be the D (5 bases). Germline V CDR1 and CDR2: ENHRY, SYGVKD. Between the trimmed V and J ends, which lost 6 bases and 0 bases, there was a span of 6 bases. This CDR3 is 12 amino acids long. CDR3 in DNA: TGTGCCATCAGGGGGAGCTCCTACGAGCAGTACTTC. This encodes CAIRGSSYEQYF.

Ten or more counts support this clonotype. The gene calls are TRBV6-1 and TRBJ1-1; 7 nucleotides match TRBD1. The CDR3 spans 14 residues. V dropped 9 bases and J dropped 10; count of bases not matched to a gene: 17. Per germline, CDR1 MNHNS and CDR2 SASEGT. CDR3 amino acids: CASSRQGGPKGAFF. In nucleotides, the CDR3 is TGTGCCAGTTCCCGACAGGGCGGACCTAAGGGAGCTTTCTTT.

The V call is TRBV6-1, the J call TRBJ2-2; 10 bases align to TRBD2. There are 17 residues in the CDR3. Germline V lookup: CDR1 MNHNS, CDR2 SASEGT. J gave up 0 bases and V 5 bases, and 6 bases lay outside the gene matches. CDR3 nucleotides: TGTGCCAGCAGTCGAGCGGGGGGGAAGTCGAACACCGGGGAGCTGTTTTTT. It specifies CASSRAGGKSNTGELFF.

The chain is built from TRBV6-5 and TRBJ2-3, with TRBD2 matching over 8 bases. Germline values: CDR1 MNHEY, CDR2 SVGAGI. The CDR3 is 18 residues long. The junction had 14 bases not matched to a gene; V was cut back by 4 bases and J by 2 bases. CDR3 protein: CASSSPGGSGALTDTQYF. The CDR3, as DNA: TGTGCCAGCAGTTCCCCGGGGGGTAGCGGGGCCCTCACAGATACGCAGTATTTT.

As regards this clonotype: A much bigger clone sits one base away, suggesting this may be a read error. V usage is TRBV20-1 and J usage is TRBJ2-7; a weak D match, TRBD1 (6 bases). Germline assignment: CDR1 DFQATT and CDR2 SNEGSKA (reference sequence). This CDR3 has 13 residues. This CDR3 reads CSASLLGAYEQNF. CDR3 coding DNA: TGCAGTGCTAGTCTTCTGGGGGCCTACGAGCAGAACTTC.

The chain combines TRBV29-1 with TRBJ2-3; D gene unclear. CDR1 SQVTM and CDR2 ANQGSEA come from the germline V gene. This CDR3 is built from 10 residues. V shed 2 bases and J shed 10 bases, with 7 bases lying between them. CDR3 region: CSVEYSPQYF. The CDR3 bases are TGCAGCGTTGAATATTCCCCGCAGTATTTT.

This chain joins TRBV20-1 and TRBJ2-1; no definite D call. V lost 5 bases, J lost 1 base, and 9 bases lay in between. The CDR3 consists of 13 residues. Per the germline V gene, CDR1 is DFQATT and CDR2 is SNEGSKA (reference sequence). The CDR3 DNA follows: TGCAGTGCTCAGTCAGAGTCCTACAATGAGCAGTTCTTC. Translating it yields CSAQSESYNEQFF.

The V and J genes are TRBV12-3 or TRBV12-4 and TRBJ2-7; the match to TRBD2 covers 8 bases. The CDR3 sequence is 13 residues long. J gave up 6 bases and V 9 bases, and 10 bases lay outside the gene matches. The CDR3 spells CASYRGGLREQYF. The CDR3 DNA reads TGTGCCAGTTACCGCGGGGGGCTTCGCGAGCAGTACTTC.

The chain carries TRBV2 and TRBJ2-7; 10 bases line up with TRBD1. Germline loops: CDR1 SNHLY, CDR2 FYNNEI. V lost 10 bases and J lost 3; bases outside the gene matches: 6. This CDR3 is 13 amino acids long. The DNA for the CDR3 is TGTGCCACCACCCGGGACAGGGGCTACGAGCAGTACTTC. It yields the protein CATTRDRGYEQYF. Drawing the rest from reference TRBV2 and TRBJ2-7, the complete variable domain is EPEVTQTPSHQVTQMGQEVILRCVPISNHLYFYWYRQILGQKVEFLVSFYNNEISEKSEIFDDQFSVERPDGSNFTLKIRSTKLEDSAMYFCATTRDRGYEQYFGPGTRLTVT.

This clonotype was detected a few times. The CDR3 loop reads CASSERGSGDEAFF. The CDR3 DNA is TGTGCCAGCAGTGAACGAGGGTCAGGAGATGAAGCTTTCTTT. The chain carries TRBV6-1 and TRBJ1-1; D not certain. The length of the CDR3 is 14 residues. Germline CDR1 is MNHNS and CDR2 is SASEGT. Trimming took 2 bases from V and 7 from J, leaving 14 bases between them.

This clonotype has only a few counts. The rearrangement links TRBV10-3 to TRBJ2-5; 7 bases agree with TRBD1. This CDR3 comprises 13 residues. Per germline, CDR1 ENHRY and CDR2 SYGVKD. The ends lost 10 bases at V and 1 base at J; junction bases unmatched: 6. Written as DNA, the CDR3 is TGTGCCACCACTCGGGACAGCCAAGAGACCCAGTACTTC. It is translated as CATTRDSQETQYF.

The chain links TRBV20-1 to TRBJ2-3; 7 bases line up with TRBD2. This CDR3 region has 15 residues. CDR1 is DFQATT and CDR2 is SNEGSKA in the germline V gene (reference sequence). With 1 base clipped from V and 0 bases from J, the junction kept 4 bases outside the gene matches. The CDR3 reads CSARASGTSTDTQYF. In nucleotides, the CDR3 is TGCAGTGCTAGAGCTAGCGGAACTAGCACAGATACGCAGTATTTT.

In this sample, this clonotype turned up a few times. CDR3 DNA sequence: TGCAGTGCTGGTAGACTAGCGGGCTACAATGAGCAGTTCTTC. It codes for CSAGRLAGYNEQFF. The chain couples TRBV20-1 to TRBJ2-1; 10 nucleotides line up with TRBD2. With V trimmed by 5 bases and J by 3 bases, 4 bases remained unmatched. The length of the CDR3 is 14 residues. From germline, CDR1 is DFQATT and CDR2 SNEGSKA (reference sequence).

The J gene is TRBJ1-5, the V gene TRBV20-1, with D unclear. Looked up from germline, CDR1 is DFQATT and CDR2 is SNEGSKA (reference sequence). The CDR3 has 12 amino acids. Deletions cut 3 bases from V and 8 bases from J, with 11 bases between. The CDR3 sequence: CSARRAREPQHF. The CDR3 DNA follows: TGCAGTGCTAGGAGGGCTCGAGAGCCCCAGCATTTT.